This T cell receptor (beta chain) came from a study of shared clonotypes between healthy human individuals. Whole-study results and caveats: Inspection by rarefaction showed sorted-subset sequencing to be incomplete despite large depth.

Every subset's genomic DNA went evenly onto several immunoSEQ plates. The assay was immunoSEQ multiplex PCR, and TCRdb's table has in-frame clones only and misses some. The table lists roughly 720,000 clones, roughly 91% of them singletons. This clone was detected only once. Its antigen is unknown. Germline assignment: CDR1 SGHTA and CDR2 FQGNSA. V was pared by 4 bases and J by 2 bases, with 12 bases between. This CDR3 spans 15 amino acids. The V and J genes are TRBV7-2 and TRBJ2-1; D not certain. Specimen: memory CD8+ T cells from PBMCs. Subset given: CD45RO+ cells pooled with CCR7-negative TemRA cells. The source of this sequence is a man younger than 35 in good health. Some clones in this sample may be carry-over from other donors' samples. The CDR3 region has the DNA TGTGCCAGCAGCTCCCGGAGAGTCCCCTACAATGAGCAGTTCTTC. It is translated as CASSSRRVPYNEQFF.